The 14 T cell receptor beta chains below were found in one sample sequenced in a study of regulatory T cells in long-lasting Graves disease. Indicated time point: persistent/refractory GD, antithyroid drugs over 5 years with positive TRAb. RNA extracted from PBMCs served as the sequencing template. Arm-PCR of CDR3 regions and iRepertoire HTBI primers were used to build TCR beta libraries. TCRdb re-called the multiplex PCR reads through MiXCR, storing one row per CDR3 protein. The sample shows about 470,000 distinct CDR3 sequences, 20% to 25% of them seen only once. The material was peripheral blood mononuclear cells (PBMCs), obtained when the disease was refractory, from a patient treated with antithyroid drugs. The source of these receptors is a female donor with Graves disease.

A few counts support this clonotype. The chain recombines TRBV27 with TRBJ2-7; 7 bases agree with TRBD1. The CDR3 is 15 residues long. Looked up from germline, CDR1 is MNHEY and CDR2 is SMNVEV (reference sequence). The V and J ends lost 4 bases and 3 bases, in that order; junction bases with no gene match: 9. The CDR3 is CASSWGPGQNYEQYF. DNA for the CDR3: TGTGCCAGCAGTTGGGGGCCGGGACAGAACTACGAGCAGTACTTC.

This clonotype showed up many times. This chain joins TRBV20-1 and TRBJ1-6; 8 nucleotides match TRBD1. CDR1 DFQATT and CDR2 SNEGSKA come from the germline V gene (reference sequence). The CDR3 consists of 14 residues. V gave up 6 bases and J gave up 3 bases; unmatched junction bases: 4. The CDR3 region has the DNA TGCAGTGCGGACAGGGTCGGCTATAATTCACCCCTCCACTTT. This gives the protein CSADRVGYNSPLHF.

The CDR3 protein is CASTHQGLYGYTF. CDR3 sequence (DNA): TGTGCCAGTACCCACCAAGGACTTTATGGCTACACCTTC. The chain is built from TRBV19 and TRBJ1-2; D unresolved. This CDR3 comprises 13 residues. CDR1 and CDR2 (germline): LNHDA, SQIVND (reference sequence). Between the trimmed V and J ends, which lost 7 bases and 5 bases, there was a span of 14 bases. The full variable domain, with the rest looked up from reference TRBV19 and TRBJ1-2, is DGGITQSPKYLFRKEGQNVTLSCEQNLNHDAMYWYRQDPGQGLRLIYYSQIVNDFQKGDIAEGYSVSREKKESFPLTVTSAQKNPTAFYLCASTHQGLYGYTFGSGTRLTVV.

Regarding this clonotype: This may be a read error, as it is one base from a much larger clone. The chain is built from TRBV19 and TRBJ2-7, with D tentatively TRBD2 (5 bases). CDR1 is LNHDA and CDR2 is SQIVND in the germline V gene (reference sequence). The ends were cut back, 3 bases at V and 5 bases at J, with 11 bases in the middle. The CDR3 is made up of 13 amino acids. The chain's CDR3 is CASSMEPADEQYF. The DNA of the CDR3 is TGTGCCAGTAGTATGGAACCAGCGGACGAGCAGTACTTC.

This clonotype was recorded at least ten times. This chain connects TRBV12-3 or TRBV12-4 to TRBJ1-1; 9 positions agree with TRBD1. After removal of 1 base from V and 1 base from J, the junction contained 13 bases not matched to a gene. The CDR3 consists of 19 residues. Written as DNA, the CDR3 is TGTGCCAGCAGTTTAGGACCGGGACAGGGTGTCTACTGGAACACTGAAGCTTTCTTT. Its translation is CASSLGPGQGVYWNTEAFF.

This rearrangement joins TRBV18 to TRBJ2-5; perhaps TRBD2 as D (5 bases). Per germline, CDR1 KGHSH and CDR2 LQKENI. The CDR3 sequence is 15 residues long. Trimming cost V 3 bases and J 4 bases, with 15 bases left between them. CDR3 DNA: TGTGCCAGCTCACCTCAATCGAGGGCAGGAGAGACCCAGTACTTC. This translates into CASSPQSRAGETQYF.

This clonotype was counted many times. The chain combines TRBV7-9 with TRBJ2-7; 9 bases map to TRBD2. The CDR3 runs to 17 residues. The germline V gene has CDR1 SEHNR and CDR2 FQNEAQ (reference sequence). The V gene end was trimmed by 5 bases and the J gene end by 4 bases; junction bases not matched to a gene: 15. The CDR3 loop is CASSRPLAGMSGYEQYF. The DNA for the CDR3 is TGTGCCAGCAGCCGGCCGCTAGCGGGGATGAGCGGGTACGAGCAGTACTTC.

As for this clonotype: One base away lies a much larger clone, so this may be a sequencing read error. This CDR3 fails to terminate in the conserved phenylalanine or tryptophan, so it likely reflects a read error. The genes are TRBV3-1 and TRBJ1-5; no firm D call. The CDR3 runs to 14 residues. The V gene's germline CDR1 is LGHDT and CDR2 YNNKEL (reference sequence). V was shortened by 4 bases and J by 1 base, with 8 bases between the two germline ends. The CDR3 nucleotides read TGTGCCAGCAGCCCCCATGGCAGCAATCAGCCCCAGCATTCT. It yields the protein CASSPHGSNQPQHS.

Of note for this clonotype: A much larger clone lies one base from this, so it may be a read error. V and J are TRBV24-1 and TRBJ1-5; 9 nucleotides agree with TRBD1. The CDR3 loop spans 16 amino acids. Germline V gene data show CDR1 as KGHDR and CDR2 as SFDVKD. V was clipped by 3 bases and J by 3 bases; unmatched bases: 5. The CDR3 loop reads CATSDGHRGHNQPQHF. CDR3 DNA sequence: TGTGCCACCAGTGATGGTCACAGGGGGCACAATCAGCCCCAGCATTTT.

The chain recombines TRBV7-8 with TRBJ2-1; TRBD1 might be the D (8 bases). The V gene lost 8 bases and the J gene lost 4 bases, with 18 bases spanning the gap. From germline, CDR1 is SGHVS and CDR2 FQNEAQ. The CDR3 is 15 residues long. This chain's CDR3 is CASWTGRALYNEQFF. CDR3 DNA: TGTGCCAGCTGGACAGGGAGGGCCTTATACAATGAGCAGTTCTTC.

This clonotype appeared many times. Written as DNA, the CDR3 is TGTGCCAGCAGTGTGGGACAGGGTGTCGCTCAGCCCCAGCATTTT. As protein: CASSVGQGVAQPQHF. The chain recombines TRBV6-1 with TRBJ1-5; TRBD1 aligns across 9 bases. The CDR3 consists of 15 residues. Germline values: CDR1 MNHNS, CDR2 SASEGT. V was clipped by 4 bases and J by 6 bases; unmatched bases: 7.

This chain uses TRBV20-1 with TRBJ2-1, with a possible D match to TRBD1 (5 bases). V dropped 3 bases and J dropped 0 bases, with 12 bases sitting between them. The CDR3 runs 15 residues. Per the germline V gene, CDR1 is DFQATT and CDR2 is SNEGSKA (reference sequence). As DNA, the CDR3 is TGCAGTGCTAGCGTAGGACACCTCTCCTACAATGAGCAGTTCTTC. Its translation is CSASVGHLSYNEQFF.

The J gene is TRBJ2-3, the V gene TRBV28, with TRBD1 identical over 10 bases. With 4 bases clipped from V and 6 bases from J, the junction kept 7 bases outside the gene matches. Germline V gene lookup returns CDR1 MDHEN and CDR2 SYDVKM. The CDR3 has 15 amino acids. The CDR3 nucleotides read TGTGCCAGCAGTTACATGACAGGGGGCATGGATACGCAGTATTTT. This codes for CASSYMTGGMDTQYF.

The V and J genes are TRBV4-2 and TRBJ1-2, with D tentatively TRBD1 (5 bases). This CDR3 spans 16 amino acids. V shed 4 bases and J shed 0 bases, with 15 bases lying between them. Looked up from germline, CDR1 is LGHNA and CDR2 is YNFKEQ. Here the CDR3 reads CASSPRDADPNYGYTF. CDR3 nucleotide sequence: TGTGCCAGCAGCCCTAGGGACGCGGACCCTAACTATGGCTACACCTTC.